This T cell receptor (beta chain) was sequenced for a study of shared clonotypes between healthy human individuals. Overall study results and limits: Generation probabilities were higher for clonotypes shared across all four sorted-subset donors than for unshared ones.

Germline V CDR1 and CDR2: SGHRS, YFSETQ. The length of the CDR3 is 15 residues. The V end was cut by 0 bases, the J end by 1 base, with 8 bases between. The deep-level immunoSEQ assay was used. The authors distributed each subset's genomic DNA evenly over several immunoSEQ plates. As handled by the study authors: Junction-only immunoSEQ data arrived without quality scores, meaning filtering differed. Here immunoSEQ multiplex PCR was the method, and the copy in TCRdb shows in-frame clones only, minus some. V and J calls and clone size are as listed in that table; D and trimming were resolved from the DNA. Of millions of clones in the sample, approximately 95% were seen once. To note about this clone: The antigen remains unidentified.

The sequence came from a man between 18 and 29 years old in good health. Some clones in this sample may be carry-over from other donors' samples. The sequenced sample was naive CD4+ T cells from PBMCs. Stated subset: CD45RA+ positively selected. The chain is built from TRBV5-1 and TRBJ2-1; tentatively, D is TRBD2 (6 bases). CDR3 protein: CASSLGDWSYNEQFF. The CDR3 DNA sequence: TGCGCCAGCAGCTTGGGGGACTGGTCCTACAATGAGCAGTTCTTC.